This TCR beta chain is from a study of beta chain features in type 1 diabetes (dated by TCRdb to between 2017 and 2018). Looking at the study overall: Mean age, gender distribution, total cell number and subset yield did not differ between patients and healthy donors. Regulatory and stem cell-like memory subsets were obtained from only 8 patients and about eight healthy donors, while naive and central memory subsets were obtained from all 30 or so donors. The study compared the TCRB repertoires of sorted circulating CD4+ T cell subsets in recently diagnosed type 1 diabetes patients with those in matched healthy donors. A total of roughly 100 million sorted cells were examined across all samples, and RNA yield correlated strongly with the number of cells per subset.

On this clone itself: The antigen it recognizes is unknown. Within one base of it there is no much larger clone, and no base qualities were kept.

The High Capacity cDNA Reverse Transcription Kit was used to reverse transcribe all of the isolated RNA, meaning that expressed TCRB transcripts were what got sequenced. Deep immunoSEQ sequencing was applied to naive, central memory and regulatory T cell samples, giving an average of roughly 3.5 million total reads per sample. Sorted cells were lysed in RLT buffer and RNA was extracted with DNase-treated RNeasy Micro or Mini kits, depending on cell number. Each cell subset was processed on its own to prevent cross-contamination, while patient and healthy donor samples were processed together. The immunoSEQ multiplex PCR was used to amplify TCRB sequences from cDNA, yielding 87-bp fragments that span the CDR3 region. The amplicons were sequenced using the Illumina HiSeq platform. The published analysis was carried out like this. Synthetic template baselines were used to correct PCR bias computationally, reads within Hamming distance 2 were collapsed together, and singletons that could not be merged were discarded. Reads were aligned against IMGT so that V, D and J genes, CDR3 length and insertions or deletions at six rearrangement sites could be assigned. Clonotype counts were normalized to sorted cell number within each subset before computing true diversity and Gini coefficients with the tcR R package. The overlap coefficient, calculated on TCRB nucleotide sequences, was used to measure repertoire sharing. TCRdb re-hosts the immuneACCESS table, in-frame sequences only. Its copies lack some clones; in the studies checked, an unresolved V gene accounts for under half of them, and the cause for the rest is not known. That table furnishes V, J and clone size, whereas the DNA furnished D and trimming. Present in this sample are about 150,000 clones, over 8.5% of which were seen just once. The biggest ten clones account for 2% to 2.5% of the sample.

Each donor gave one peripheral blood draw, about 110 mL on average, collected into heparinised tubes. Using a panel that included CD45RO, CCR7, CD25, CD127, CD95 and CD27, naive, central memory, regulatory and stem cell-like memory CD4+ T cells were sorted on a BD FACSAria II. Purity was above 95% for every sorted population. PBMCs were isolated right away by Lymphoprep density gradient centrifugation and were stained directly, without culture. So that batch effects would be minimized, each experiment stained and sorted samples in pairs, pairing one healthy donor with one patient. V drops 0 bases and J drops 3 bases, leaving 9 bases in between. CDR3 length: 15 amino acids, cysteine to phenylalanine. The CDR3 DNA has 45 bases and is translated from base 1. CDR1 and CDR2, per the germline V gene, are SGHTA and FQGNSA. Broader findings and caveats from the paper: Sequencing cDNA rather than genomic DNA could over-represent highly expressing activated cells, although activation and CD3 levels did not differ between groups. Patients with type 1 diabetes made fewer insertions and deleted more nucleotides at VDJ recombination sites, implying thymic rearrangement abnormalities. Naive, central memory and regulatory TCRB repertoires appeared more similar among patients than among healthy donors. Shorter templates might have been favored by PCR, but patient and control samples were amplified and corrected together, so both groups would have been affected equally by any skew. Because the HLA sub-analyses included only small numbers of individuals, any influence of HLA type on TCRB rearrangement was left unresolved. A moderate but significant shortening of TCRB CDR3 length was observed in type 1 diabetes patients in all four CD4+ subsets.

The sequenced material came from central memory CD4+ T cells from blood. The clonotype comes from a young man in good health. The V and J segments used are TRBV7-2 and TRBJ1-5; there is no confident call for the D gene. The CDR3 reads as follows: CASSLARQYNQPQHF. The sequenced DNA is TGTGCCAGCAGCTTAGCGCGGCAGTACAATCAGCCCCAGCATTTT.